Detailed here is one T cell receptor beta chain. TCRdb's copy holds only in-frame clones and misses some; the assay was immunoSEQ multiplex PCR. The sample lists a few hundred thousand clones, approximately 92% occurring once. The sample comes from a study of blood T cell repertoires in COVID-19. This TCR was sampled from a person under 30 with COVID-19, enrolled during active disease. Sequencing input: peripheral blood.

Here the CDR3 DNA reads TGTGCCAGCAGTTTCTGGTCTACACCCCTCCACTTT. Translating it yields CASSFWSTPLHF. The chain has TRBV28 and TRBJ1-6; D unresolved. Trimming left V 3 bases short and J 11 bases short, with 8 bases between. CDR3 size: 12 residues. The V gene's germline CDR1 is MDHEN and CDR2 SYDVKM.